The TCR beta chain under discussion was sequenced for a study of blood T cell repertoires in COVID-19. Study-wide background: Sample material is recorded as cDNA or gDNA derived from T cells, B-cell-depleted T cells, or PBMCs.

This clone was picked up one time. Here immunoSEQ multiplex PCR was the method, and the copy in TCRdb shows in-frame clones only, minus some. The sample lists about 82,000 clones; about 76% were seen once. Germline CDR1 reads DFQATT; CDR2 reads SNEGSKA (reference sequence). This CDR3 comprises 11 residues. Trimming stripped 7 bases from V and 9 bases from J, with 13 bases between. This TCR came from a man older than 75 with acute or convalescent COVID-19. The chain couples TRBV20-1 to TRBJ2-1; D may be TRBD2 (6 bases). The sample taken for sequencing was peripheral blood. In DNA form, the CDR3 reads TGCAGTGGTAGTAGCGGTATTGAGCAGTTCTTC. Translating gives CSGSSGIEQFF.